The 14 T cell receptor beta chains reported below all come from one sample, sequenced in a study of OX40 agonist ivuxolimab in advanced cancers. The assay was immunoSEQ multiplex PCR, and TCRdb's table has in-frame clones only and misses some. The sample has nearly 25,000 clones, about three quarters seen once. Material: CD4+ or CD8+ T cells sorted from blood, obtained in a trial of the OX40 agonist ivuxolimab. These receptor sequences come from an adult with an advanced solid tumor such as melanoma, head and neck, liver or kidney cancer.

The rearrangement joins TRBV27 to TRBJ1-6; maybe TRBD1 (6 bases). This CDR3 contains 16 residues. The V end was cut by 5 bases, the J end by 6 bases, with 17 bases between. From germline, CDR1 is MNHEY and CDR2 SMNVEV (reference sequence). Here the CDR3 reads CASSPQSWGPNSPLHF. The CDR3 DNA reads TGTGCCAGCAGTCCCCAATCGTGGGGGCCTAATTCACCCCTCCACTTT.

This clone showed up just a few times. V usage is TRBV5-1 and J usage is TRBJ2-1; possible D gene TRBD1, 6 bases. The germline CDR1 and CDR2 sequences are SGHRS and YFSETQ. The CDR3 sequence is 15 residues long. V shed 1 base and J shed 9 bases, with 17 bases lying between them. The CDR3 here is CASSLFEGEWGEQFF. CDR3 bases: TGCGCCAGCAGCTTGTTCGAGGGGGAGTGGGGTGAGCAGTTCTTC.

This clone was recorded a few times. CDR3 DNA: TGTGCCAGCAGCCTCAGGGGGCCCCCGGAGACCCAGTACTTC. Protein product: CASSLRGPPETQYF. The chain carries TRBV5-6 and TRBJ2-5; 8 positions agree with TRBD1. The germline V gene encodes CDR1 SGHDT and CDR2 YYEEEE. V lost 4 bases to trimming and J lost 5 bases; unmatched junction nucleotides: 7. The CDR3 loop spans 14 amino acids.

The CDR3 reads CAWSVSAGGAYNEQFF. The CDR3 coding sequence is TGTGCCTGGAGTGTTAGTGCAGGGGGCGCGTACAATGAGCAGTTCTTC. This rearrangement joins TRBV30 to TRBJ2-1; 8 positions agree with TRBD1. Germline CDR1 reads GTSNPN; CDR2 reads SVGIG (reference sequence). CDR3 length: 16 amino acids. The J segment lost 4 bases and the V segment lost 0 bases, leaving 8 bases of the junction unmatched. The whole variable domain, filled in from reference TRBV30 and TRBJ2-1, reads SQTIHQWPATLVQPVGSPLSLECTVEGTSNPNLYWYRQAAGRGLQLLFYSVGIGQISSEVPQNLSASRPQDRQFILSSKKLLLSDSGFYLCAWSVSAGGAYNEQFFGPGTRLTVL.

This clone came up a few times. This rearrangement joins TRBV7-3 to TRBJ1-4; D gene uncertain. Germline V gives CDR1 SGHTA, CDR2 FQGTGA. This CDR3 comprises 15 residues. Trimming pared 5 bases from V and 8 bases from J, leaving 18 bases between. Here the CDR3 DNA reads TGTGCCAGCAGCCGTACGGGTACAGTGGGGGAAAAACTGTTTTTT. Residues: CASSRTGTVGEKLFF.

The chain joins TRBV6-4 to TRBJ2-3; 14 bases agree with TRBD2. V trimming: 0 bases; J trimming: 4 bases; junction bases outside the gene matches: 0. In germline, CDR1 is MRHNA, CDR2 SNTAGT. CDR3 size: 16 residues. CDR3 sequence (DNA): TGTGCCAGCAGTGACTCGACTAGCGGGGGGGCAGATACGCAGTATTTT. Protein product: CASSDSTSGGADTQYF.

V gene TRBV29-1 combines with J gene TRBJ2-3; D is unresolved. This CDR3 comprises 15 residues. The V end lost 0 bases, the J end lost 1 base, and 11 bases lay between the germline ends. Germline V gene sequence: CDR1 SQVTM, CDR2 ANQGSEA. CDR3 residues: CSVEDRRAGTDTQYF. The CDR3 coding sequence is TGCAGCGTTGAAGATCGTAGAGCCGGCACAGATACGCAGTATTTT.

The J gene is TRBJ1-2, the V gene TRBV29-1, with no clear D. The CDR3 loop spans 13 amino acids. Germline-derived CDR1 and CDR2 are SQVTM and ANQGSEA. V lost 2 bases and J lost 6, with 13 bases in between. CDR3 DNA sequence: TGCAGCGTTGAAAGTCAGACATTTAATGGCTACACCTTC. Translation: CSVESQTFNGYTF. Full variable domain (missing parts from reference TRBV29-1 and TRBJ1-2): SAVISQKPSRDICQRGTSLTIQCQVDSQVTMMFWYRQQPGQSLTLIATANQGSEATYESGFVIDKFPISRPNLTFSTLTVSNMSPEDSSIYLCSVESQTFNGYTFGSGTRLTVV.

This chain uses TRBV5-4 with TRBJ1-1; no firm D call. With 5 bases removed from V and 1 base from J, the gap between germline ends came to 15 bases. Germline V gene sequence: CDR1 SGHNT, CDR2 YYREEE (reference sequence). The CDR3 runs to 15 residues. The CDR3, as DNA: TGTGCCAGCAGTTTTCGGCTGGCAGGGAACACTGAAGCTTTCTTT. It translates to CASSFRLAGNTEAFF.

The chain couples TRBV7-2 to TRBJ2-1; perhaps D is TRBD1 or TRBD2 (7 bases each). The CDR3 contains 11 residues. The V gene's germline CDR1 is SGHTA and CDR2 FQGNSA. V was shortened by 10 bases and J by 12 bases, with 16 bases between the two germline ends. CDR3: CATRRGGAQFF. CDR3 DNA sequence: TGTGCCACCCGCAGGGGGGGAGCGCAGTTCTTC. The full variable domain, rest sourced from reference TRBV7-2 and TRBJ2-1, is GAGVSQSPSNKVTEKGKDVELRCDPISGHTALYWYRQSLGQGLEFLIYFQGNSAPDKSGLPSDRFSAERTGGSVSTLTIQRTQQEDSAVYLCATRRGGAQFFGPGTRLTVL.

This rearrangement joins TRBV4-2 to TRBJ2-7; 7 bases match TRBD1. After removal of 4 bases from V and 4 bases from J, the junction contained 4 bases not matched to a gene. CDR1 and CDR2 from the germline V gene are LGHNA and YNFKEQ. This CDR3 contains 13 residues. The CDR3 coding sequence is TGTGCCAGCAGCCGAACAGGGGTATACGAGCAGTACTTC. It translates to CASSRTGVYEQYF.

Ten or more counts support this clone. J is TRBJ1-2 and V is TRBV29-1, with 7 bases fitting TRBD1. The CDR3 length is 13 residues. Per germline, CDR1 SQVTM and CDR2 ANQGSEA. V dropped 6 bases and J dropped 4; count of bases not matched to a gene: 8. The CDR3 sequence is CSVSTGSSYGYTF. CDR3 sequence (DNA): TGCAGCGTCTCGACAGGGTCAAGCTATGGCTACACCTTC.

V is TRBV11-2 and J is TRBJ2-3; D is possibly TRBD1 (6 bases). Trimming cost V 2 bases and J 4 bases, with 13 bases left between them. Germline V gives CDR1 SGHAT, CDR2 FQNNGV. This CDR3 spans 15 amino acids. This CDR3 is CASSLRWTDPDTQYF. The CDR3 DNA follows: TGTGCCAGCAGCTTAAGGTGGACAGATCCAGATACGCAGTATTTT.

This chain connects TRBV10-1 to TRBJ2-3, with D perhaps assigned TRBD1 or TRBD2 (5 bases each). This CDR3 has 14 amino acids. Per germline, CDR1 WNHNN and CDR2 SYGVQD (reference sequence). V shed 0 bases and J shed 5 bases, with 9 bases lying between them. DNA for the CDR3: TGCGCCAGCAGTGAGTCGACGGGGCAAGATACGCAGTATTTT. As protein: CASSESTGQDTQYF.